The 19 T cell receptor beta chains reported below all come from one sample, sequenced in a study of human T cells and chemical hapten exposure. TCRdb re-called the RACE reads through MiXCR, storing one row per CDR3 protein. The data contain 180,000 or so distinct CDR3 sequences, about a fifth of them singletons. This sample's time point: patch test 1, 2 weeks after DPC sensitization. Treatment specified: therapeutic diphenylcyclopropenone sensitization with weekly scalp DPC. The sample in question was whole blood, obtained in connection with sensitization to the hapten diphenylcyclopropenone (DPC). The receptors here all came from a woman in her fifties or sixties with alopecia areata. Some clones in this sample may be carry-over from other donors' samples.

Only a few counts were recorded for this clonotype. The V gene is TRBV6-6, the J gene TRBJ2-7; 8 nucleotides agree with TRBD1. Germline V gene lookup returns CDR1 MNHNY and CDR2 SVGAGI (reference sequence). This CDR3 contains 14 residues. Germline trimming cut 1 base from V and 4 bases from J; bases unmatched to any gene: 3. In DNA form, the CDR3 reads TGTGCCAGCAGTTACTTGGACAGGGCGTACGAGCAGTACTTC. Translated: CASSYLDRAYEQYF.

The chain uses TRBV19 and TRBJ1-5, with D possibly being TRBD1 (5 bases). Germline loops: CDR1 LNHDA, CDR2 SQIVND (reference sequence). Trimming shortened V by 4 bases and J by 5 bases, and 9 bases separated the two germline ends. The CDR3 consists of 13 residues. The DNA of the CDR3 is TGTGCCAGTAGTAAGGACATAGATCAGCCCCAGCATTTT. Its translation: CASSKDIDQPQHF.

This clonotype appeared a few times. The V and J genes are TRBV20-1 and TRBJ2-1; no clear D. Germline CDR1 reads DFQATT; CDR2 reads SNEGSKA (reference sequence). The germline V and J ends were trimmed by 6 bases and 7 bases, with 13 bases remaining between them. The CDR3 spans 12 residues. The CDR3 DNA follows: TGCAGTGCCCCCAGAGTGGCGAATGAGCAGTTCTTC. It yields the protein CSAPRVANEQFF.

This sequence joins TRBV29-1 and TRBJ1-2; possibly TRBD1 for D (5 bases). Germline V gene lookup returns CDR1 SQVTM and CDR2 ANQGSEA. Trimming stripped 8 bases from V and 0 bases from J, with 13 bases between. The CDR3 has 13 residues. The CDR3 coding sequence is TGCAGCTCGACCGACAGAGCTAACTATGGCTACACCTTC. This translates into CSSTDRANYGYTF.

This clonotype was detected only a few times. A junction boundary mismatches the germline segment, possibly from a read error. The chain combines TRBV13 with TRBJ2-1; 14 bases align to TRBD2. The CDR3 extends over 19 amino acids. CDR1 and CDR2 (germline): PRHDT, FYEKMQ (reference sequence). Written as DNA, the CDR3 is TGTGCCAGCAGCCTAGGTGGGGGGACTAGCGGGAGACCCTACAATGAGCAGTTCTTC. Amino acids: CASSLGGGTSGRPYNEQFF.

The chain couples TRBV7-9 to TRBJ1-1, with D possibly matching TRBD1 (5 bases). Trimming removed 6 bases at V and 3 bases at J, with 8 bases between. In germline, CDR1 is SEHNR, CDR2 FQNEAQ (reference sequence). The CDR3 is 12 amino acids. CDR3 sequence reads: CASRLTDTEAFF. DNA for the CDR3: TGTGCCAGCAGACTGACAGACACTGAAGCTTTCTTT.

This clonotype was counted many times. The chain employs TRBV5-6 and TRBJ2-4, with D uncertain. This CDR3 has 15 amino acids. Germline CDR1 and CDR2: SGHDT and YYEEEE. The germline V and J ends were trimmed by 2 bases and 3 bases, with 12 bases remaining between them. CDR3 residues: CASSFWQDHKNIQYF. Here the CDR3 DNA reads TGTGCCAGCAGCTTTTGGCAGGACCACAAAAACATTCAGTACTTC.

Written as DNA, the CDR3 is TGCGCCAGCAGCTTGGGGGACAGGTCCTGGAGTTCACCCCTCCACTTT. It is translated as CASSLGDRSWSSPLHF. V gene TRBV5-1 combines with J gene TRBJ1-6; 8 bases map to TRBD1. The length of the CDR3 is 16 residues. Trimming took 0 bases from V and 9 from J; bases not matched to a gene: 8. The germline gives CDR1 SGHRS, CDR2 YFSETQ.

The rearrangement links TRBV20-1 to TRBJ1-1, with 10 bases lining up with TRBD1. Germline V gene lookup returns CDR1 DFQATT and CDR2 SNEGSKA (reference sequence). V dropped 6 bases and J dropped 5; count of bases not matched to a gene: 6. The CDR3 is 13 amino acids. DNA for the CDR3: TGCAGTGCGCCCGGACAGGGGGGGACTGAAGCTTTCTTT. Protein product: CSAPGQGGTEAFF.

This clonotype was seen a handful of times. V and J are TRBV7-9 and TRBJ2-5, with TRBD1 matching 8 bases. This CDR3 has 14 residues. Trimming cost V 5 bases and J 3 bases; bases outside gene matches: 5. In germline, CDR1 is SEHNR, CDR2 FQNEAQ (reference sequence). The CDR3 loop is CASSPWTGKETQYF. CDR3 DNA sequence: TGTGCCAGCAGCCCCTGGACAGGGAAAGAGACCCAGTACTTC.

The CDR3 region is CASSEPPGTGDQPQHF. DNA of the CDR3: TGCGCCAGCAGTGAGCCACCCGGGACAGGGGATCAGCCCCAGCATTTT. V and J are TRBV10-2 and TRBJ1-5; 10 bases match TRBD1. Trimming cost V 2 bases and J 5 bases; bases outside gene matches: 6. Germline assignment: CDR1 WSHSY and CDR2 SAAADI. This CDR3 contains 16 residues.

The chain joins TRBV6-1 to TRBJ2-1; possible D gene TRBD2, 5 bases. Germline V gene lookup returns CDR1 MNHNS and CDR2 SASEGT. Trimming shortened V by 6 bases and J by 4 bases, and 10 bases separated the two germline ends. The CDR3 runs to 13 residues. The chain's CDR3 is CASRRGIYNEQFF. The CDR3 bases are TGTGCCAGCAGGAGAGGGATTTACAATGAGCAGTTCTTC.

The chain recombines TRBV2 with TRBJ2-5; 11 positions match TRBD2. J gave up 3 bases and V 7 bases, and 10 bases lay outside the gene matches. Germline V gene sequence: CDR1 SNHLY, CDR2 FYNNEI. CDR3 length: 16 residues. For the CDR3, the DNA is TGTGCCAGCATGAGGAGTACTAGCGGGAGTAAAGAGACCCAGTACTTC. Translation: CASMRSTSGSKETQYF.

This clonotype was seen more than once but under ten times. This chain connects TRBV20-1 to TRBJ2-7; TRBD2 agrees at 11 bases. CDR1 is DFQATT and CDR2 is SNEGSKA in the germline V gene (reference sequence). After removal of 0 bases from V and 3 bases from J, the junction contained 7 bases not matched to a gene. This CDR3 contains 16 residues. The CDR3 bases are TGCAGTGCTAGAGATCTTGTACTAGCGGGAGACTACGAGCAGTACTTC. Amino acid sequence: CSARDLVLAGDYEQYF.

V gene TRBV7-9 combines with J gene TRBJ1-4; 8 positions agree with TRBD1. CDR3 size: 16 residues. V lost 11 bases and J lost 0; bases outside the gene matches: 11. Looked up from germline, CDR1 is SEHNR and CDR2 is FQNEAQ (reference sequence). CDR3 nucleotide sequence: TGTGCCGGGGGGCAGGGGGCGCGTGCAACTAATGAAAAACTGTTTTTT. Amino acid sequence: CAGGQGARATNEKLFF. The whole variable domain, remainder taken from reference TRBV7-9 and TRBJ1-4, is DTGVSQNPRHKITKRGQNVTFRCDPISEHNRLYWYRQTLGQGPEFLTYFQNEAQLEKSRLLSDRFSAERPKGSFSTLEIQRTEQGDSAMYLCAGGQGARATNEKLFFGSGTQLSVL.

The CDR3 coding sequence is TGTGCCAGCAGTTACTTCGGGACAGGGGGCGCGTGGAAGTCTGAAGCTTTCTTT. It specifies CASSYFGTGGAWKSEAFF. The gene calls are TRBV6-2 or TRBV6-3 and TRBJ1-1; 12 positions match TRBD1. Germline values: CDR1 MNHEY, CDR2 SVGEGT. The V segment lost 1 base and the J segment 6 bases; nucleotides outside the gene matches: 12. This CDR3 region has 18 residues.

This clonotype was picked up a small number of times. The chain employs TRBV29-1 and TRBJ2-3; the D is unclear. The CDR3 is made up of 13 amino acids. Germline V gives CDR1 SQVTM, CDR2 ANQGSEA. V was cut by 5 bases and J by 4 bases, with 13 bases left in between. As DNA, the CDR3 is TGCAGCGTTAGCTCGGCAGGAGCAGATACGCAGTATTTT. This gives the protein CSVSSAGADTQYF.

The rearrangement uses TRBV6-6 and TRBJ1-2, with 9 bases identical to TRBD1. Looked up from germline, CDR1 is MNHNY and CDR2 is SVGAGI (reference sequence). The CDR3 is made up of 14 amino acids. V lost 2 bases, J lost 7 bases, and 5 bases stayed unmatched. This CDR3 is CASSYGTGFIGYTF. CDR3 coding DNA: TGTGCCAGCAGTTACGGGACAGGGTTTATTGGCTACACCTTC.

V gene TRBV20-1 combines with J gene TRBJ2-1; no firm D call. The CDR3 is 15 amino acids. The V end was cut by 0 bases, the J end by 6 bases, with 15 bases between. CDR1 is DFQATT, CDR2 SNEGSKA, per germline (reference sequence). CDR3 in amino acids: CSARDLQLHANEQFF. The CDR3 coding sequence is TGCAGTGCTAGAGATCTACAGCTACATGCCAATGAGCAGTTCTTC.